The clone carrying this T cell receptor beta chain was detected many times. Its cognate antigen is unknown. Libraries of TCR beta came from quantitative 5'-RACE with molecular barcodes. TCRdb used MiXCR to reprocess the 5' RACE reads, holding one entry per CDR3 protein. The data show 250,000 or so distinct CDR3 sequences, about 24% seen once. The germline gives CDR1 DFQATT, CDR2 SNEGSKA (reference sequence). Trimming shortened V by 3 bases and J by 1 base, and 19 bases separated the two germline ends. The length of the CDR3 is 16 residues. The record originates from a study of CD8 T cells in ankylosing spondylitis. Study observations and caveats: Clones tied to disease were said to be significantly enriched in matched ankylosing spondylitis synovial fluid.

The origin of this receptor is a male donor with ankylosing spondylitis or in good health (not recorded which). This chain joins TRBV20-1 and TRBJ2-7; D call uncertain. The specimen was blood, either unsorted or a sorted T cell fraction (not recorded which). The CDR3 protein is CSASYMAVSASYEQYF. The CDR3 nucleotides read TGCAGTGCTAGTTACATGGCGGTGTCGGCGTCCTACGAGCAGTACTTC.